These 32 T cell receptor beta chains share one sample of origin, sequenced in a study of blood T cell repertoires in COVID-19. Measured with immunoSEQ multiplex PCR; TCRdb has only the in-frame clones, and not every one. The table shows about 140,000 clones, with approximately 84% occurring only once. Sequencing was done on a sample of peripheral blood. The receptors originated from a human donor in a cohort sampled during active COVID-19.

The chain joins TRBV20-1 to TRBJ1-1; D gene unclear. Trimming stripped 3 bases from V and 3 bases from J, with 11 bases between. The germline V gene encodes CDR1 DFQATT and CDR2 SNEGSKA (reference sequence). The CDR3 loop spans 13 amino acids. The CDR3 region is CSASTWGDTEAFF. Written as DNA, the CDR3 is TGCAGTGCTAGTACCTGGGGAGACACTGAAGCTTTCTTT.

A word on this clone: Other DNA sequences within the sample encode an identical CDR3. The CDR3 reads CASSISSNQPQHF. CDR3 nucleotide sequence: TGTGCCAGTAGTATCAGTAGCAATCAGCCCCAGCATTTT. The rearrangement joins TRBV19 to TRBJ1-5, with D unclear. The CDR3 runs to 13 residues. Germline V lookup: CDR1 LNHDA, CDR2 SQIVND (reference sequence). V was trimmed by 3 bases and J by 0 bases, leaving 3 bases between them.

The CDR3 region is CASSLSTGSEAFF. The DNA of the CDR3 is TGTGCCAGCAGCTTAAGTACGGGTAGTGAAGCTTTCTTT. The chain carries TRBV7-9 and TRBJ1-1, with D uncertain. This CDR3 contains 13 residues. Germline assignment: CDR1 SEHNR and CDR2 FQNEAQ (reference sequence). Trimming removed 2 bases from V and 7 bases from J, with 11 bases in between.

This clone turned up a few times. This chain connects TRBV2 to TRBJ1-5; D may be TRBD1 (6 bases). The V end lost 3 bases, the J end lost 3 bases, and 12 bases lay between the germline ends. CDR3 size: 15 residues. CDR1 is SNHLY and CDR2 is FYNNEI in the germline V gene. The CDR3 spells CASSEGRGANQPQHF. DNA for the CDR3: TGTGCCAGCAGTGAGGGGCGGGGGGCCAATCAGCCCCAGCATTTT.

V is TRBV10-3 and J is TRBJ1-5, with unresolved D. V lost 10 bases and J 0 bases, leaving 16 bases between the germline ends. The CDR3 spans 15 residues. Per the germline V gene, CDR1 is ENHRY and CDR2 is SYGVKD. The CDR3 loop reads CATSKAAVSNQPQHF. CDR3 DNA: TGTGCCACTTCAAAGGCGGCGGTTAGCAATCAGCCCCAGCATTTT.

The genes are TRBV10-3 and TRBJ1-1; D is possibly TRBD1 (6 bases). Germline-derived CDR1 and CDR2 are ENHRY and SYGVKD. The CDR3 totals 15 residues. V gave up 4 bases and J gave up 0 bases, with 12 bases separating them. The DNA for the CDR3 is TGTGCCATCAGTGGACAGGAATTGGTGAACACTGAAGCTTTCTTT. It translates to CAISGQELVNTEAFF.

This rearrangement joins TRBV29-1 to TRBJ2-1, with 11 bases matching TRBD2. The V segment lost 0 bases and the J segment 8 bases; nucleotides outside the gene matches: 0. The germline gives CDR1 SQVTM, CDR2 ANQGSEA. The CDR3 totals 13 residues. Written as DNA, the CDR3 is TGCAGCGTTGAAGAGGGACTAGCGGATGAGCAGTTCTTC. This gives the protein CSVEEGLADEQFF.

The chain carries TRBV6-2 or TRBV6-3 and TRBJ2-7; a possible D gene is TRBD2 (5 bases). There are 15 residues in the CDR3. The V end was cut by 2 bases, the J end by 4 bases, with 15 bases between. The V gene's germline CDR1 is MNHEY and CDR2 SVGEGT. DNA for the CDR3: TGTGCCAGCAGTTACCCTCAGAGGGCGGTATACGAGCAGTACTTC. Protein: CASSYPQRAVYEQYF.

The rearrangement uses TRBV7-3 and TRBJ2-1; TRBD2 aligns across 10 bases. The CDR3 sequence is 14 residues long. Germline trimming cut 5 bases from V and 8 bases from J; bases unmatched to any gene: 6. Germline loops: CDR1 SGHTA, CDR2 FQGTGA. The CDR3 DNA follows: TGTGCCAGCAGCGTGAGCGGGGGGGCCTATGAGCAGTTCTTC. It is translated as CASSVSGGAYEQFF.

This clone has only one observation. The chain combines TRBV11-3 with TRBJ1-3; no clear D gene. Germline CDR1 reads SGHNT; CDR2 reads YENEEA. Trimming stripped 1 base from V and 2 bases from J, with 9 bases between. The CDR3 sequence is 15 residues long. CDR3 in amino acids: CASSLGGTAGNTIYF. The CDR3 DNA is TGTGCCAGCAGCTTAGGAGGAACGGCTGGAAACACCATATATTTT.

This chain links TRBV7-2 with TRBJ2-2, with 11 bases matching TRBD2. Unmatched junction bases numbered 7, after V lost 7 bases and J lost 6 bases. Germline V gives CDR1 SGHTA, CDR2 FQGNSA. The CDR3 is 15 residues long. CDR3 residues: CASTLAGGRAGELFF. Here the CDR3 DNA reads TGTGCCAGCACCCTAGCGGGGGGAAGGGCCGGGGAGCTGTTTTTT.

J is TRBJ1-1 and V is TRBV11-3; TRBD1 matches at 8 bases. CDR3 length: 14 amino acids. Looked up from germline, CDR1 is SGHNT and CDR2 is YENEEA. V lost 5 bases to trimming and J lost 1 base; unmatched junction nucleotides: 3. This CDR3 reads CASSITGGNTEAFF. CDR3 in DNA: TGTGCCAGCAGCATCACAGGGGGGAACACTGAAGCTTTCTTT.

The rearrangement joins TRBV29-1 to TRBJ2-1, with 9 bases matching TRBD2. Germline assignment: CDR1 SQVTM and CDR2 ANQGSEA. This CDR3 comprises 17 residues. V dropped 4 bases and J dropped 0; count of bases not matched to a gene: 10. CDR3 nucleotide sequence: TGCAGCGTTGGGCGGATAGCGGGGGAGAGCTCCTACAATGAGCAGTTCTTC. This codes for CSVGRIAGESSYNEQFF.

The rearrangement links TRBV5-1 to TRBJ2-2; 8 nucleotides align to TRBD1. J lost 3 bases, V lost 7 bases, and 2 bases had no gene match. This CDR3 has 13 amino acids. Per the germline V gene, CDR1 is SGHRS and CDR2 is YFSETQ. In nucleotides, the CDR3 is TGCGCCAGCGGGACAGGAGACACCGGGGAGCTGTTTTTT. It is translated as CASGTGDTGELFF.

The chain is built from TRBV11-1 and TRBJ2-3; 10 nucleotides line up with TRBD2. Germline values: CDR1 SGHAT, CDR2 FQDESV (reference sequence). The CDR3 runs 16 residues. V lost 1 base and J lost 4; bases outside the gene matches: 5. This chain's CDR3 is CASSLDPAGGADTQYF. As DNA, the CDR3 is TGTGCCAGCAGCTTAGACCCAGCGGGGGGGGCAGATACGCAGTATTTT.

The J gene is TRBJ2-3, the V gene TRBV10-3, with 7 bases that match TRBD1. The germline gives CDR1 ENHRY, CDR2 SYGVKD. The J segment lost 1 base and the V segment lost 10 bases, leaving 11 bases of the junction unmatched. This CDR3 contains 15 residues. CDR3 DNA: TGTGCCACGGCACAGGGGCCGCTGGGCACAGATACGCAGTATTTT. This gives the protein CATAQGPLGTDTQYF.

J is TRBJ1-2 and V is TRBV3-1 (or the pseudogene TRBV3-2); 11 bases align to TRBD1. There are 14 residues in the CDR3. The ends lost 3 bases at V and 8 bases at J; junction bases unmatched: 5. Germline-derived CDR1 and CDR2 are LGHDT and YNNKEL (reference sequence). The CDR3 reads CASSHSGQGDGYTF. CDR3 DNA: TGTGCCAGCAGCCACTCGGGACAGGGGGACGGCTACACCTTC.

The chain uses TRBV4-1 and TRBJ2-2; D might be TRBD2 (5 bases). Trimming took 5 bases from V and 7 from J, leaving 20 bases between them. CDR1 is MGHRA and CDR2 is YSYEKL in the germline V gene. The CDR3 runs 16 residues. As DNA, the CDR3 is TGCGCCAGCAGCGGTACAAGCGGAATAAGTTACGGGGAGCTGTTTTTT. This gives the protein CASSGTSGISYGELFF.

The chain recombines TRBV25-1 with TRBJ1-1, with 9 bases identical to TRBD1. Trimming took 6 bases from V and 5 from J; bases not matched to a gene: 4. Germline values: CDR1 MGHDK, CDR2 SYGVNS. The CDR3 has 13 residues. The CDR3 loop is CASRQGAGTEAFF. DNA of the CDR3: TGTGCCAGCAGACAGGGGGCAGGAACTGAAGCTTTCTTT.

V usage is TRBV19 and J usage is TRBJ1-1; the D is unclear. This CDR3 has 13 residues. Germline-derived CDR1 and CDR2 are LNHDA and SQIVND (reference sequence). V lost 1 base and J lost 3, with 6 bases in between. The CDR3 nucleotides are TGTGCCAGTAGTATAGGGAGAGACACTGAAGCTTTCTTT. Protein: CASSIGRDTEAFF.

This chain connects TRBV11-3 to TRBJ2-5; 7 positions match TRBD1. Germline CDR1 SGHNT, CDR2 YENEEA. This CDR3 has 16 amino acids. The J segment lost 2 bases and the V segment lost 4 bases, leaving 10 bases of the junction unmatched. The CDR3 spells CASSSTGQPSQETQYF. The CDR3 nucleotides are TGTGCCAGCAGCTCCACGGGACAGCCCTCACAAGAGACCCAGTACTTC.

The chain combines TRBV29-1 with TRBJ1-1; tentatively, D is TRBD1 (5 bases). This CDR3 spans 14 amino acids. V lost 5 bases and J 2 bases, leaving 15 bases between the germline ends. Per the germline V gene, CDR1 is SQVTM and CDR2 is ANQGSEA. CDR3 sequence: CSVRTTGSNTEAFF. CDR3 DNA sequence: TGCAGCGTTCGAACTACAGGCTCCAACACTGAAGCTTTCTTT. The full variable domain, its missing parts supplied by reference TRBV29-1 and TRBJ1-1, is SAVISQKPSRDICQRGTSLTIQCQVDSQVTMMFWYRQQPGQSLTLIATANQGSEATYESGFVIDKFPISRPNLTFSTLTVSNMSPEDSSIYLCSVRTTGSNTEAFFGQGTRLTVV.

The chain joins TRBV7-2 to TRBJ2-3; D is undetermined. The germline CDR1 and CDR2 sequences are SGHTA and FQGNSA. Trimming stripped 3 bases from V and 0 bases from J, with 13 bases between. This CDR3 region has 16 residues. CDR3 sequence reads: CASSLTSTLSTDTQYF. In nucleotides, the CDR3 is TGTGCCAGCAGCTTGACTTCTACTCTTAGCACAGATACGCAGTATTTT. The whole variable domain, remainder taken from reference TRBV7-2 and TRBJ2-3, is GAGVSQSPSNKVTEKGKDVELRCDPISGHTALYWYRQSLGQGLEFLIYFQGNSAPDKSGLPSDRFSAERTGGSVSTLTIQRTQQEDSAVYLCASSLTSTLSTDTQYFGPGTRLTVL.

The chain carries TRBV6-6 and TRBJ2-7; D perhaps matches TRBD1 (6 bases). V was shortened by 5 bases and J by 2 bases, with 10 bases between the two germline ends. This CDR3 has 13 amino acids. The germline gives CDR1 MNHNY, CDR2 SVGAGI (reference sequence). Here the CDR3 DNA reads TGTGCCAGCAGTCTCGGGACACCCTACGAGCAGTACTTC. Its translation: CASSLGTPYEQYF.

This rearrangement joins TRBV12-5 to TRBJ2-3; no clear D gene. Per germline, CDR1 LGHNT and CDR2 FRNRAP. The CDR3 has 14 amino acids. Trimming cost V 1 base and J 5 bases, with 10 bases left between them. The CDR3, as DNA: TGTGCTAGTGGTTTGGGCCTAGTCGGAGATACGCAGTATTTT. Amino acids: CASGLGLVGDTQYF.

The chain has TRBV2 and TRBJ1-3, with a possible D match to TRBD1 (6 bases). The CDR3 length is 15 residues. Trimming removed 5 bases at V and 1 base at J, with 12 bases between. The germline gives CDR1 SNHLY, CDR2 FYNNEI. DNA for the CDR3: TGTGCCAGCAGTAGGCGGACAGTGTCTGGAAACACCATATATTTT. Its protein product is CASSRRTVSGNTIYF.

CDR3 region: CASIRLGGTEAFF. The CDR3 DNA follows: TGTGCCAGCATTAGGTTGGGGGGTACTGAAGCTTTCTTT. The chain is built from TRBV6-5 and TRBJ1-1; possible D gene TRBD1, 5 bases. Trimming cost V 7 bases and J 5 bases, with 14 bases left between them. The length of the CDR3 is 13 residues. Per the germline V gene, CDR1 is MNHEY and CDR2 is SVGAGI.

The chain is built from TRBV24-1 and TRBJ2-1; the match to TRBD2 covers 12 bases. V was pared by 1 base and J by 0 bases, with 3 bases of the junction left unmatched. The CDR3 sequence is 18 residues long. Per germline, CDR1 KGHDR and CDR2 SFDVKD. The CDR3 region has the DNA TGTGCCACCAGTGATTTTAAGACTAGCGGGAGCTCCTACAATGAGCAGTTCTTC. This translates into CATSDFKTSGSSYNEQFF.

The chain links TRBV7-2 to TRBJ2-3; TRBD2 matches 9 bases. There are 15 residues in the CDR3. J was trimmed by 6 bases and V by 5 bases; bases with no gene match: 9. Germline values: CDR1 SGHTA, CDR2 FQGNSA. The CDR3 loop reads CASSQVAGDVDTQYF. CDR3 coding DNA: TGTGCCAGCAGCCAAGTAGCGGGGGATGTCGATACGCAGTATTTT.

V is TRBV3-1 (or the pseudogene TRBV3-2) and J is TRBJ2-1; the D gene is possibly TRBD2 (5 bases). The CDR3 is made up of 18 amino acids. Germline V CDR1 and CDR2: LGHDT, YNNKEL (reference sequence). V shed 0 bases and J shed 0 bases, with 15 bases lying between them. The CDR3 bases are TGTGCCAGCAGCCAAGATGATGGTAGCGTCATCTCCTACAATGAGCAGTTCTTC. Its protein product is CASSQDDGSVISYNEQFF.

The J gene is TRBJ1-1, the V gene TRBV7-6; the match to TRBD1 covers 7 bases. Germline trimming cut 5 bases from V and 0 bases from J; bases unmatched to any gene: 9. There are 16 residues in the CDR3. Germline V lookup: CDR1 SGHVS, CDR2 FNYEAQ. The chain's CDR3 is CASSTSRDRMNTEAFF. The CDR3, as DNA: TGTGCCAGCAGCACGTCCCGGGACAGAATGAACACTGAAGCTTTCTTT.

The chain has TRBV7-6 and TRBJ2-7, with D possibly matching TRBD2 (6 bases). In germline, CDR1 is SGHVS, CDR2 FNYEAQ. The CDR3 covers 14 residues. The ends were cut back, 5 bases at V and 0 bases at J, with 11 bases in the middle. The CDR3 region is CASSPGTLSYEQYF. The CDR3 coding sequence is TGTGCCAGCAGCCCAGGGACTCTCTCCTACGAGCAGTACTTC.